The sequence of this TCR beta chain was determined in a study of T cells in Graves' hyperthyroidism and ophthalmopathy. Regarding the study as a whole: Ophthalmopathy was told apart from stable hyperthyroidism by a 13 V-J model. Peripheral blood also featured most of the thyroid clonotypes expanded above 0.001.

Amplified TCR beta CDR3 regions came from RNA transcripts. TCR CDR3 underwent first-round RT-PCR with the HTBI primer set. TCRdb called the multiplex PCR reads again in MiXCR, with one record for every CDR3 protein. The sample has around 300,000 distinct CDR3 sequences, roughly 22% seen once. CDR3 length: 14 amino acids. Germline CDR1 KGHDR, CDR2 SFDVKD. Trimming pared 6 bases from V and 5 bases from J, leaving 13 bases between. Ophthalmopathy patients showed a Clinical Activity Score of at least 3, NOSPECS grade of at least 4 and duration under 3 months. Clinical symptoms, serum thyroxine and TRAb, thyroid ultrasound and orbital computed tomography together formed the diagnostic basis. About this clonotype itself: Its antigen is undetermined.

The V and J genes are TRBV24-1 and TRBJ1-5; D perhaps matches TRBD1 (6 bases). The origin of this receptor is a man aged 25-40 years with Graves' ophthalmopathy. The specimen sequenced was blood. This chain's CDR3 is CATSPRGLYQPQHF. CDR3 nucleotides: TGTGCCACCAGTCCCCGGGGGCTCTATCAGCCCCAGCATTTT.